Below are 6 T cell receptor beta chains sequenced from a single sample in a study of metastatic and nonmetastatic thyroid tumors. Thyroid surgery had not been preceded by any treatment in any patient. TCRdb called clones again from the PCR reads with MiXCR. The sample has thousands of clones, around 30% seen once; the top ten hold roughly 13%. Sequenced input: adjacent normal tissue. These receptors came from a female donor with papillary thyroid cancer or a benign thyroid nodule (not recorded which). Some clones in this sample may be carry-over from other donors' samples.

This chain connects TRBV12-3 or TRBV12-4 to TRBJ1-2; no clear D. The germline V and J ends were trimmed by 4 bases and 6 bases, with 9 bases remaining between them. This CDR3 region has 12 residues. In DNA, the CDR3 is TGTGCCAGCAGTTCCTCTGCGGATGGCTACACCTTC. Amino acid sequence: CASSSSADGYTF.

The chain uses TRBV12-3 or TRBV12-4 and TRBJ2-6; tentative D call: TRBD1 (5 bases). The CDR3 runs to 16 residues. Deletions cut 5 bases from V and 3 bases from J, with 14 bases between. This CDR3 reads CASSPEPGIGANVLTF. CDR3 sequence (DNA): TGTGCCAGCAGTCCAGAGCCAGGGATTGGGGCCAACGTCCTGACTTTC.

This clone was recorded a few times. The chain recombines TRBV19 with TRBJ2-7; 9 nucleotides line up with TRBD2. Trimming took 10 bases from V and 9 from J; bases not matched to a gene: 10. Germline V gene lookup returns CDR1 LNHDA and CDR2 SQIVND (reference sequence). The CDR3 is 12 amino acids. The DNA for the CDR3 is TGTGCCACTAGAGGACTAGCGAATCGGCAGTACTTC. Encoded protein: CATRGLANRQYF.

This clone came up a few times. CDR3 region: CASSDGGVVYGYTF. CDR3 DNA sequence: TGTGCCAGCAGTGATGGAGGTGTAGTATATGGCTACACCTTC. The chain is built from TRBV2 and TRBJ1-2, with D hard to call. The CDR3 sequence is 14 residues long. V was trimmed by 3 bases and J by 5 bases, leaving 13 bases between them. Germline V lookup: CDR1 SNHLY, CDR2 FYNNEI.

The J gene is TRBJ2-1, the V gene TRBV6-1; 9 bases match TRBD2. Germline V lookup: CDR1 MNHNS, CDR2 SASEGT. The junction had 7 bases not matched to a gene; V was cut back by 5 bases and J by 5 bases. This CDR3 spans 15 amino acids. The CDR3 loop reads CASSQGLANNNEQFF. The DNA for the CDR3 is TGTGCCAGCAGTCAAGGACTAGCGAATAACAATGAGCAGTTCTTC.

V is TRBV6-2 or TRBV6-3 and J is TRBJ2-7, with unresolved D. CDR3 length: 13 residues. Germline CDR1 and CDR2: MNHEY and SVGEGT. Trimming took 6 bases from V and 0 from J, leaving 9 bases between them. CDR3: CASRPGSSYEQYF. CDR3 nucleotide sequence: TGTGCCAGCAGGCCGGGTTCCTCCTACGAGCAGTACTTC.